A single sample gave rise to the 20 T cell receptor beta chains below, sequenced in a study of PD-L1 blockade in urothelial cancer. Indicated time point: peripheral blood 6 weeks after treatment start. Sequencing was performed with immunoSEQ multiplex PCR; in TCRdb, only in-frame clones are kept and a portion is missing. In the table there are 40,000 to 60,000 clones, roughly 80% of which are singletons. Material: PBMCs, obtained around atezolizumab (anti-PD-L1) treatment. The receptors come from a man in his sixties or seventies with urothelial cancer.

The V call is TRBV7-9, the J call TRBJ1-5; TRBD1 matches 7 bases. The V and J ends lost 4 bases and 0 bases, in that order; junction bases with no gene match: 3. From germline, CDR1 is SEHNR and CDR2 FQNEAQ (reference sequence). The CDR3 spans 15 residues. CDR3 loop: CASSSGQFSNQPQHF. CDR3 DNA sequence: TGTGCCAGCAGCTCGGGACAGTTTAGCAATCAGCCCCAGCATTTT.

With respect to this clone: Its ends do not fully match the called genes, so a read error is possible. The chain employs TRBV5-1 and TRBJ2-3, with D perhaps TRBD2 (5 bases). The germline V gene has CDR1 SGHRS and CDR2 YFSETQ. The CDR3 consists of 16 residues. CDR3 sequence (DNA): TGCGCCAGTAGCTTGGAGGTCGGGATGAGCACAGATACGCAGTATTTT. It yields the protein CASSLEVGMSTDTQYF.

This rearrangement joins TRBV28 to TRBJ2-1, with TRBD2 identical over 7 bases. Germline V gene sequence: CDR1 MDHEN, CDR2 SYDVKM. This CDR3 spans 19 amino acids. J gave up 7 bases and V 1 base, and 19 bases lay outside the gene matches. The CDR3 protein is CASSLFGRPSGGRGNEQFF. DNA of the CDR3: TGTGCCAGCAGTTTATTTGGGCGCCCCTCAGGCGGGAGAGGGAATGAGCAGTTCTTC.

V and J are TRBV6-6 and TRBJ1-1; D is perhaps TRBD1 (5 bases). Germline V gene data show CDR1 as MNHNY and CDR2 as SVGAGI (reference sequence). Trimming stripped 6 bases from V and 0 bases from J, with 8 bases between. The CDR3 sequence is 13 residues long. The DNA of the CDR3 is TGTGCCAGCAGACAGGATATGAACACTGAAGCTTTCTTT. As protein: CASRQDMNTEAFF.

The chain joins TRBV6-4 to TRBJ2-5, with 10 bases matching TRBD1. V was clipped by 9 bases and J by 4 bases; unmatched bases: 17. CDR3 length equals 17 residues. Germline V CDR1 and CDR2: MRHNA, SNTAGT. The CDR3 region is CARILPTGGRFVETQYF. CDR3 bases: TGTGCCAGAATTCTACCGACAGGGGGCCGATTTGTAGAGACCCAGTACTTC.

This clone was observed a handful of times. The V gene is TRBV23-1, the J gene TRBJ2-2; D is perhaps TRBD1 (6 bases). TRBV23-1 is labeled an ORF, and its function is uncertain. V was shortened by 8 bases and J by 4 bases, with 11 bases between the two germline ends. The CDR3 is made up of 13 amino acids. As DNA, the CDR3 is TGCGCCAGCGGGCAGGGGTGCACCGGGGAGCTGTTTTTT. It codes for CASGQGCTGELFF.

The chain uses TRBV11-2 and TRBJ2-2, with 10 bases fitting TRBD2. There are 15 residues in the CDR3. CDR1 SGHAT and CDR2 FQNNGV come from the germline V gene. V trimming: 3 bases; J trimming: 8 bases; junction bases outside the gene matches: 6. CDR3 region: CASSFSGRKGGELFF. CDR3 nucleotides: TGTGCCAGCAGCTTTAGCGGGAGGAAAGGGGGGGAGCTGTTTTTT.

The gene calls are TRBV6-6 and TRBJ2-5, with TRBD2 identical over 9 bases. There are 14 residues in the CDR3. Germline V gene lookup returns CDR1 MNHNY and CDR2 SVGAGI (reference sequence). V shed 0 bases, J shed 7 bases, and the junction held 3 bases outside the gene matches. The CDR3 reads CASSYSRGRATQYF. The CDR3 nucleotides read TGTGCCAGCAGTTACTCCCGCGGGAGGGCGACCCAGTACTTC.

The V and J genes are TRBV30 and TRBJ1-5, with D possibly TRBD1 on 6 matching bases. Germline CDR1 GTSNPN, CDR2 SVGIG (reference sequence). This CDR3 contains 14 residues. V lost 0 bases to trimming and J lost 4 bases, with 10 bases between them. This CDR3 reads CAWSVQGWNQPQHF. CDR3 coding DNA: TGTGCCTGGAGTGTACAGGGTTGGAATCAGCCCCAGCATTTT.

CDR3 DNA sequence: TGTGCCAGCAGCCCAGGGTTTAGCTCCTACGAGCAGTACTTC. Protein product: CASSPGFSSYEQYF. This sequence joins TRBV7-9 and TRBJ2-7, with D possibly being TRBD1 (5 bases). The germline CDR1 and CDR2 sequences are SEHNR and FQNEAQ (reference sequence). Trimming removed 5 bases from V and 0 bases from J, with 11 bases in between. The CDR3 spans 14 residues.

This clone has only a few counts. The CDR3 protein is CASAAIGGARQETQYF. CDR3 bases: TGTGCTAGTGCCGCGATCGGGGGGGCGCGACAAGAGACCCAGTACTTC. The J gene is TRBJ2-5, the V gene TRBV12-5, with 8 bases matching TRBD2. Germline CDR1 is LGHNT and CDR2 is FRNRAP. This CDR3 is 16 amino acids long. V shed 7 bases and J 2 bases; nucleotides not matched to a gene: 12.

J is TRBJ1-2 and V is TRBV27, with D maybe TRBD1 (6 bases). Germline CDR1 is MNHEY and CDR2 is SMNVEV (reference sequence). CDR3 length equals 13 residues. V was trimmed by 2 bases and J by 4 bases, leaving 8 bases between them. The CDR3 loop is CASSLQGSYGYTF. CDR3 in DNA: TGTGCCAGCAGTTTACAGGGGTCCTATGGCTACACCTTC.

The V and J genes are TRBV7-9 and TRBJ1-4; a weak D match, TRBD1 (5 bases). Germline V CDR1 and CDR2: SEHNR, FQNEAQ (reference sequence). CDR3 length: 14 amino acids. The V end was cut by 10 bases, the J end by 8 bases, with 20 bases between. CDR3 DNA: TGTGCCATAAATCTCGCGGCAGCAGGGGAAAAACTGTTTTTT. It translates to CAINLAAAGEKLFF.

CDR3 in DNA: TGCGCCAGCAGCTCAAATGAGCAGTTCTTC. Translation: CASSSNEQFF. The chain has TRBV4-1 and TRBJ2-1; D gene ambiguous. This CDR3 has 10 amino acids. Germline loops: CDR1 MGHRA, CDR2 YSYEKL. Between the trimmed V and J ends, which lost 5 bases and 7 bases, there was a span of 3 bases.

The chain employs TRBV5-1 and TRBJ2-2, with D perhaps TRBD2 (5 bases). This CDR3 has 14 amino acids. V was trimmed by 4 bases and J by 7 bases, leaving 14 bases between them. Per the germline V gene, CDR1 is SGHRS and CDR2 is YFSETQ. CDR3 coding DNA: TGCGCCAGCAGCCCGGGATGGGTTATCGGGGAGCTGTTTTTT. It translates to CASSPGWVIGELFF.

The rearrangement uses TRBV28 and TRBJ2-5; 10 bases are shared with TRBD2. V dropped 4 bases and J dropped 5; count of bases not matched to a gene: 7. Germline lookup yields CDR1 MDHEN and CDR2 SYDVKM. The CDR3 has 15 residues. The CDR3 DNA sequence: TGTGCCAGCAGTTCCCCAGCGGGAGGGGGTGAGACCCAGTACTTC. Translating it yields CASSSPAGGGETQYF.

The chain combines TRBV28 with TRBJ1-2; D is perhaps TRBD1 (6 bases). The germline gives CDR1 MDHEN, CDR2 SYDVKM. This CDR3 has 14 residues. Trimming stripped 5 bases from V and 4 bases from J, with 14 bases between. CDR3 nucleotides: TGTGCCAGCAGTAAAGAACAACAGGGCTATGGCTACACCTTC. Translated, it gives CASSKEQQGYGYTF.

The rearrangement uses TRBV5-5 and TRBJ2-5; the D gene is possibly TRBD1 (5 bases). The CDR3 contains 19 residues. The V end was cut by 0 bases, the J end by 4 bases, with 25 bases between. Germline CDR1 SGHKS, CDR2 YYEKEE (reference sequence). DNA of the CDR3: TGTGCCAGCAGCTTGGACCTGGCTTTTGTACAGGTGGGCCTAGAGACCCAGTACTTC. Translation gives CASSLDLAFVQVGLETQYF.

The J gene is TRBJ2-7, the V gene TRBV29-1; D gene ambiguous. The ends were cut back, 4 bases at V and 4 bases at J, with 20 bases in the middle. Germline V CDR1 and CDR2: SQVTM, ANQGSEA. This CDR3 spans 15 amino acids. This chain's CDR3 is CSVVTTWSVRYEQYF. CDR3 coding DNA: TGCAGCGTTGTTACCACTTGGAGTGTGAGGTACGAGCAGTACTTC.

CDR3 DNA: TGCGCCAGCAGCCCAGTAGCGGGAGGGTACAATGAGCAGTTCTTC. This gives the protein CASSPVAGGYNEQFF. The rearrangement links TRBV5-1 to TRBJ2-1; 11 bases are shared with TRBD2. V lost 4 bases and J lost 4; bases outside the gene matches: 4. CDR1 and CDR2 from the germline V gene are SGHRS and YFSETQ. The CDR3 is 15 amino acids.